This T cell receptor (beta chain) originates from a study of CD8+ T cells in alopecia areata. The sample's treatment: oral pan-JAK inhibitor, 5-10 mg twice daily. PBMCs, the starting material, were the source of sorted CD4+ and CD8+ T cells. The CDR3 runs to 13 residues. V lost 3 bases to trimming and J lost 4 bases, with 10 bases between them. Germline lookup yields CDR1 SQVTM and CDR2 ANQGSEA. The authors extracted RNA and reverse transcribed it into cDNA as the sequencing template. Profiling relied on immunoSEQ multiplex PCR, and the TCRdb table lists in-frame clones only, not all of them. The sample lists 110,000 to 150,000 clones; 86% were seen once.

The sample here was CD8+ T cells sorted from blood, taken at week 4, from a patient treated with tofacitinib. This chain uses TRBV29-1 with TRBJ2-1; no definite D call. The sequence came from a human donor with alopecia areata. The CDR3 sequence: CSVDSLHYNEQFF. CDR3 bases: TGCAGCGTTGATAGCCTACATTACAATGAGCAGTTCTTC.